Included here is one T cell receptor (beta chain) sequence, with context. Its antigen is currently unknown. The study ran its PCR with 60 Vbeta and 13 Jbeta primers. Assay: immunoSEQ multiplex PCR; the TCRdb copy retains only in-frame clones and omits some. The sample holds about 100,000 clones, around 73% seen once. Germline V gene data show CDR1 as SQVTM and CDR2 as ANQGSEA. CDR3 length equals 14 residues. This sample is part of a study of cytomegalovirus exposure and HLA in healthy donors. Study-wide results and caveats: Among the most significant clusters, several appeared linked to common viral pathogens in a later analysis. When analyzed later, a missense DCLRE1C variant was found to be linked to TCR beta V- and J-gene trimming. According to the study, roughly 160 TCR beta chains were cytomegalovirus-associated.

Despite likely unrecorded immune exposures, the donors were nominally healthy at the time of sampling. This chain connects TRBV29-1 to TRBJ2-5; D perhaps matches TRBD1 (6 bases). The end of the DNA fits TRBJ2-7 better, so the J call may be wrong. This sequence originates from a man between 35 and 55 years old in good health and CMV-seronegative. Sequencing was done on a sample of PBMCs. The CDR3 nucleotides are TGCAGCGTTTATCGGACAGAGAGCTCCTACGAGCAGTACTTC. Protein: CSVYRTESSYEQYF.